The next 17 T cell receptor beta chains were all read from a single sample in a study of Ad26.COV2.S vaccination and SARS-CoV-2 variants. Clones were sequenced by immunoSEQ multiplex PCR, and TCRdb holds only the in-frame ones, with some missing. The data show 180,000 or so clones, 87% seen once. Sequencing used peripheral blood, obtained after recovery from COVID-19. These receptors all stem from a human donor who had recovered from COVID-19.

This chain connects TRBV27 to TRBJ1-2; D unresolved. The germline CDR1 and CDR2 sequences are MNHEY and SMNVEV (reference sequence). CDR3 length: 16 amino acids. V shed 6 bases and J shed 6 bases, with 23 bases lying between them. The CDR3 is CASSRSLGSPKDGYTF. In DNA form, the CDR3 reads TGTGCCAGCAGCCGATCGTTGGGCAGCCCCAAGGATGGCTACACCTTC.

This chain uses TRBV5-6 with TRBJ2-1; unclear D gene. Germline V CDR1 and CDR2: SGHDT, YYEEEE. This CDR3 has 13 amino acids. Trimming removed 2 bases at V and 7 bases at J, with 10 bases between. The CDR3 sequence is CASSFFERNEQFF. DNA for the CDR3: TGTGCCAGCAGCTTTTTCGAACGGAATGAGCAGTTCTTC.

V usage is TRBV24-1 and J usage is TRBJ2-7; 8 nucleotides align to TRBD2. CDR3 length equals 16 residues. V lost 5 bases, J lost 0 bases, and 8 bases stayed unmatched. From germline, CDR1 is KGHDR and CDR2 SFDVKD. The CDR3 nucleotides read TGTGCCACCAGTGGTCGAACTAGCGGAGGCTCCTACGAGCAGTACTTC. It translates to CATSGRTSGGSYEQYF.

The chain recombines TRBV5-4 with TRBJ1-2; D ambiguous. The CDR3 loop spans 14 amino acids. Germline V gene sequence: CDR1 SGHNT, CDR2 YYREEE (reference sequence). V lost 1 base, J lost 4 bases, and 11 bases lay in between. The CDR3 sequence: CASSLRETFYGYTF. The CDR3 DNA sequence: TGTGCCAGCAGCTTGAGGGAGACCTTCTATGGCTACACCTTC.

J is TRBJ1-1 and V is TRBV28, with no clear D. The CDR3 sequence is 16 residues long. In germline, CDR1 is MDHEN, CDR2 SYDVKM. Trimming left V 2 bases short and J 5 bases short, with 18 bases between. This chain's CDR3 is CASSLGSSGDRTEAFF. The CDR3 DNA sequence: TGTGCCAGCAGTTTAGGATCATCCGGGGATAGAACTGAAGCTTTCTTT. Full variable domain (remainder filled in from reference TRBV28 and TRBJ1-1): DVKVTQSSRYLVKRTGEKVFLECVQDMDHENMFWYRQDPGLGLRLIYFSYDVKMKEKGDIPEGYSVSREKKERFSLILESASTNQTSMYLCASSLGSSGDRTEAFFGQGTRLTVV.

The CDR3 loop reads CASSPIGPPWPTGELFF. In DNA form, the CDR3 reads TGTGCCAGCTCACCAATAGGTCCACCGTGGCCCACCGGGGAGCTGTTTTTT. This sequence joins TRBV18 and TRBJ2-2; D unresolved. This CDR3 comprises 17 residues. V was cut by 2 bases and J by 4 bases, with 17 bases left in between. Germline V gene lookup returns CDR1 KGHSH and CDR2 LQKENI.

V gene TRBV7-2 combines with J gene TRBJ2-1; D ambiguous. The length of the CDR3 is 15 residues. Germline V gene sequence: CDR1 SGHTA, CDR2 FQGNSA. The V and J ends lost 2 bases and 5 bases respectively, with 13 bases between them. The CDR3 sequence is CASSLNFNGHNEQFF. The CDR3 DNA reads TGTGCCAGCAGCTTAAATTTTAACGGCCACAATGAGCAGTTCTTC.

This clone appeared a single time. This chain links TRBV7-2 with TRBJ2-2; no firm D call. This CDR3 region has 15 residues. V gave up 3 bases and J gave up 4 bases, with 12 bases separating them. Germline-derived CDR1 and CDR2 are SGHTA and FQGNSA. CDR3 sequence (DNA): TGTGCCAGCAGCTTGACATCGCTCGGCACCGGGGAGCTGTTTTTT. The encoded protein is CASSLTSLGTGELFF.

The rearrangement joins TRBV6-5 to TRBJ2-2, with a tentative D call TRBD2 (6 bases). With 11 bases removed from V and 7 bases from J, the gap between germline ends came to 17 bases. Germline loops: CDR1 MNHEY, CDR2 SVGAGI. The CDR3 is 13 residues long. CDR3 DNA: TGTGCCGTAGTAGCGGCTTGGGGCGGGGAGCTGTTTTTT. Translation: CAVVAAWGGELFF.

The chain has TRBV4-2 and TRBJ1-1; D not certain. CDR3 size: 15 residues. Between the trimmed V and J ends, which lost 1 base and 0 bases, there was a span of 9 bases. CDR1 LGHNA and CDR2 YNFKEQ come from the germline V gene. CDR3 residues: CASSQGTDLNTEAFF. The CDR3 region has the DNA TGTGCCAGCAGCCAAGGCACAGACCTGAACACTGAAGCTTTCTTT.

This clone was seen a few times. V gene TRBV9 combines with J gene TRBJ2-2; D gene unclear. The CDR3 is 12 residues long. V was shortened by 4 bases and J by 3 bases, with 4 bases between the two germline ends. Looked up from germline, CDR1 is SGDLS and CDR2 is YYNGEE. CDR3 loop: CASSPYTGELFF. CDR3 DNA sequence: TGTGCCAGCAGCCCATACACCGGGGAGCTGTTTTTT.

The rearrangement uses TRBV4-1 and TRBJ1-2; no reliable D call. The CDR3 length is 15 residues. The germline V and J ends were trimmed by 1 base and 2 bases, with 11 bases remaining between them. Per germline, CDR1 MGHRA and CDR2 YSYEKL. CDR3 loop: CASSQGPGGNYGYTF. Written as DNA, the CDR3 is TGCGCCAGCAGCCAAGGTCCAGGAGGAAACTATGGCTACACCTTC.

This clone showed up just once. J is TRBJ2-7 and V is TRBV2, with D hard to call. Trimming took 5 bases from V and 5 from J, leaving 7 bases between them. The CDR3 is made up of 11 amino acids. In germline, CDR1 is SNHLY, CDR2 FYNNEI. The CDR3 DNA follows: TGTGCCAGCAGTTTCACCAACGAGCAGTACTTC. Its protein is CASSFTNEQYF.

The chain has TRBV19 and TRBJ2-7, with 8 bases identical to TRBD2. Germline values: CDR1 LNHDA, CDR2 SQIVND (reference sequence). The CDR3 consists of 14 residues. V was pared by 3 bases and J by 6 bases, with 7 bases of the junction left unmatched. The CDR3 loop is CASSIFSGRSEQYF. In DNA form, the CDR3 reads TGTGCCAGTAGTATTTTCAGCGGGAGAAGCGAGCAGTACTTC.

The J gene is TRBJ2-3, the V gene TRBV19, with 10 bases fitting TRBD2. From germline, CDR1 is LNHDA and CDR2 SQIVND (reference sequence). The trim removed 5 bases at V and 2 bases at J, leaving 4 bases unmatched. CDR3 length: 15 amino acids. CDR3 region: CASSLAGGPTDTQYF. In DNA form, the CDR3 reads TGTGCCAGTAGTTTAGCGGGGGGACCCACAGATACGCAGTATTTT.

The CDR3 DNA sequence: TGTGCCAGCAGTTTATTGGGGGGGACTAGCGCCTTGGGGCCCAACGTCCTGACTTTC. Amino acid sequence: CASSLLGGTSALGPNVLTF. The chain links TRBV27 to TRBJ2-6; 10 positions agree with TRBD2. The CDR3 has 19 residues. Germline V lookup: CDR1 MNHEY, CDR2 SMNVEV (reference sequence). Unmatched junction bases numbered 14, after V lost 1 base and J lost 8 bases.

The rearrangement joins TRBV5-1 to TRBJ1-1; possible D gene TRBD1, 5 bases. Germline V lookup: CDR1 SGHRS, CDR2 YFSETQ. The CDR3 length is 15 residues. V lost 0 bases and J lost 4, with 13 bases in between. The CDR3 nucleotides are TGCGCCAGCAGCTTGGCGAGCAGGGCGGGCACTGAAGCTTTCTTT. It translates to CASSLASRAGTEAFF.